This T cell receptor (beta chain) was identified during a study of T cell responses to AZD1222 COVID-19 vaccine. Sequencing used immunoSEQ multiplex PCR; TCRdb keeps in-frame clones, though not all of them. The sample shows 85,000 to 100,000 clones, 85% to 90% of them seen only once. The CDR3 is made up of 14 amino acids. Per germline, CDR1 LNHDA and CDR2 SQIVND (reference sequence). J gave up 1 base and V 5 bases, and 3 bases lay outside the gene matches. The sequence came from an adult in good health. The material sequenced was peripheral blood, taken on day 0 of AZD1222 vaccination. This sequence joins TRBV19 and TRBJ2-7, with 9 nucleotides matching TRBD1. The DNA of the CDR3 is TGTGCCAGTAGTCCGGGGACAGGGTCCTACGAGCAGTACTTC. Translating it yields CASSPGTGSYEQYF.